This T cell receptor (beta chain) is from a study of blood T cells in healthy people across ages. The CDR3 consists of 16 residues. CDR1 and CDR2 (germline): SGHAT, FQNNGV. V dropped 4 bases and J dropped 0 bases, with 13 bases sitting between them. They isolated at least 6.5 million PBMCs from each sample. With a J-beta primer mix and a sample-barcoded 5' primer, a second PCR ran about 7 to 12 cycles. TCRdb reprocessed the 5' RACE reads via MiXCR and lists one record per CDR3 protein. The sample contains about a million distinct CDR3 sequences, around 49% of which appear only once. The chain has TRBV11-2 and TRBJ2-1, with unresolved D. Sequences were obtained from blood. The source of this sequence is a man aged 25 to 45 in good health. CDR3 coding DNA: TGTGCCAGCAGCTGGACCTTGGGGTCCTCCTACAATGAGCAGTTCTTC. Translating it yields CASSWTLGSSYNEQFF.